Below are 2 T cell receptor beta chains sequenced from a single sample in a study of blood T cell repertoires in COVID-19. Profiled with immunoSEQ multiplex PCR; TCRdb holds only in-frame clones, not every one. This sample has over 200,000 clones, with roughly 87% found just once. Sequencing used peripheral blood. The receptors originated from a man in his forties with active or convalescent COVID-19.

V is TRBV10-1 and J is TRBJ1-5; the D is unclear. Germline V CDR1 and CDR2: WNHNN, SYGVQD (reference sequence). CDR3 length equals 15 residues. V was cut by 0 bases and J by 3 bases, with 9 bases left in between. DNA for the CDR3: TGCGCCAGCAGTGAGTCGGGAGATCCCAATCAGCCCCAGCATTTT. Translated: CASSESGDPNQPQHF.

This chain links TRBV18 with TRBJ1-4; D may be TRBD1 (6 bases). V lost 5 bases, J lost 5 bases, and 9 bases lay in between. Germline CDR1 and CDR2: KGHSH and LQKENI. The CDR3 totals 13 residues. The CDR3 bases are TGTGCCAGCTCAGGGGGCGTAAATGAAAAACTGTTTTTT. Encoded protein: CASSGGVNEKLFF.